A selection of T cell receptor beta chains follows, all from one sample in a study of metastatic and nonmetastatic thyroid tumors. TCRdb called clones again from the PCR reads with MiXCR. The sample yields about 28,000 clones, 20% to 25% seen once. The sequenced sample was blood. The receptors derive from a female donor with papillary thyroid cancer or a benign thyroid nodule (not recorded which). Some clones in this sample may be carry-over from other donors' samples. CDR3s include the opening cysteine and the closing phenylalanine or tryptophan. D genes are given only for firm matches. Only part of the rows carry a size: once, few, many, or a class if the clone is expanded.

D	V	size	J	DNA	CDR3
.	TRBV27	.	TRBJ2-1	TGTGCCACCAATACTAGCAGAATCTCCAATGAGCAGTTCTTC	CATNTSRISNEQFF
.	TRBV6-1	.	TRBJ1-5	TGTGCCAGCAGTGAACCGGTCACGGGGTACAATCAGCCCCAGCATTTT	CASSEPVTGYNQPQHF
.	TRBV11-3	.	TRBJ1-2	TGTGCCAGCAGCTTAGAACCGGGGACGGCCTATGGCTACACCTTC	CASSLEPGTAYGYTF
.	TRBV7-3	.	TRBJ1-6	TGTGCCAGCAGCTTAGGAGGGGGTTTGGATTCACCCCTCCACTTT	CASSLGGGLDSPLHF
.	TRBV18	.	TRBJ2-1	TGTGCCAGCTCACTCCTGGGTACTAGCAACTCCTACAATGAGCAGTTCTTC	CASSLLGTSNSYNEQFF
TRBD2	TRBV6-1	many	TRBJ2-3	TGTGCCAGCAGTGAAACCAGCGGGGGCGCAGATACGCAGTATTTT	CASSETSGGADTQYF
TRBD1	TRBV6-1	few	TRBJ2-2	TGTGCCAGCAGTCGGAGGACAGGGAATGCCGGGGAGCTGTTTTTT	CASSRRTGNAGELFF
.	TRBV18	many	TRBJ1-2	TGTGCCAGCTCGGAGGACTTCGGTTCTGGCTACACCTTC	CASSEDFGSGYTF
.	TRBV30	many	TRBJ1-5	TGTGCCTGGAGTGTGGGGACACCAAATCAGCCCCAGCATTTT	CAWSVGTPNQPQHF
.	TRBV29-1	many	TRBJ2-1	TGCAGCGGGAGATACAATGAGCAGTTCTTC	CSGRYNEQFF
.	TRBV10-2	many	TRBJ2-1	TGCGCCAGCAGCCAGGGGAGTGAGCAGTTCTTC	CASSQGSEQFF
.	TRBV20-1	.	TRBJ2-7	TGCAGTGCTAGCCAGGGTTTATCCTACGAGCAGTACTTC	CSASQGLSYEQYF
.	TRBV28	many	TRBJ2-1	TGTGCCAGCAGAGAGGGAGGGGGCAATGAGCAGTTCTTC	CASREGGGNEQFF
TRBD1	TRBV11-2	many	TRBJ2-7	TGTGCCAGCAGTTTAAATCCGGGACAGGCTACCTACGAGCAGTACTTC	CASSLNPGQATYEQYF
.	TRBV7-3	.	TRBJ2-1	TGTGCCAGCAGCTTTTTAGGGGGGGCCGGGAATGAGCAGTTCTTC	CASSFLGGAGNEQFF